The 21 T cell receptor beta chains below come from one sample, sequenced in a study of shared clonotypes between healthy human individuals (dated by TCRdb to 2018 to 2020). The library relied on the immunoSEQ multiplex PCR assay. The source is immuneACCESS, and TCRdb retained only in-frame sequences with V and J called. Part of the clones is not carried over; for the studies checked, unresolved V genes explain less than half of this, and the remainder is unexplained. For this sample the table gives 600,000 to 800,000 clones, of which just under 75% were detected only once. The ten largest account for approximately 1.7% of the sample. The specimen was memory CD4+ T cells sorted from blood. The intended sense of this specimen's cell subset or site label: CD45RA-negative fraction. These receptors all come from a young woman in good health.

The CDR3 loop reads CASKQLATNEKLFF. The CDR3 DNA reads as TGTGCCAGCAAACAACTTGCAACTAATGAAAAACTGTTTTTT. The V gene is TRBV6-5, the J gene TRBJ1-4; D remains unclear. The V gene lost 7 bases and the J gene lost 0 bases, with 9 bases spanning the gap. Germline CDR1 is MNHEY and CDR2 is SVGAGI. This CDR3 spans 14 amino acids.

The chain has TRBV6-5 and TRBJ2-7, with a tentative D call TRBD2 (5 bases). The CDR3 extends over 13 amino acids. V lost 6 bases and J lost 2, with 11 bases in between. Germline values: CDR1 MNHEY, CDR2 SVGAGI. The CDR3 protein is CASSPRRTYEQYF. As DNA, the CDR3 is TGTGCCAGCAGCCCCAGGAGGACCTACGAGCAGTACTTC.

The rearrangement joins TRBV10-2 to TRBJ2-7; TRBD1 matches at 8 bases. CDR3 length: 15 residues. Germline-derived CDR1 and CDR2 are WSHSY and SAAADI. J was trimmed by 2 bases and V by 6 bases; bases with no gene match: 9. The CDR3 reads CASRGDRGFAYEQYF. The CDR3 nucleotides read TGCGCCAGCAGGGGAGACAGGGGATTTGCCTACGAGCAGTACTTC.

The chain is built from TRBV19 and TRBJ2-7; 10 bases match TRBD2. CDR1 and CDR2 (germline): LNHDA, SQIVND (reference sequence). V lost 4 bases, J lost 4 bases, and 7 bases stayed unmatched. The CDR3 length is 15 residues. The CDR3 protein is CASSTPGLASYEQYF. The CDR3 nucleotides read TGTGCCAGTAGTACCCCGGGACTAGCGTCGTACGAGCAGTACTTC.

Sample share makes this clone medium-sized. V and J are TRBV28 and TRBJ1-5; weak D call: TRBD1 (6 bases). CDR3 length: 15 amino acids. CDR1 is MDHEN and CDR2 is SYDVKM in the germline V gene. V dropped 6 bases and J dropped 7 bases, with 19 bases sitting between them. For the CDR3, the DNA is TGTGCCAGCAGACCAACCGGGGGGCGAGTACAGCCCCAGCATTTT. It encodes CASRPTGGRVQPQHF.

This clone was observed a single time. The chain couples TRBV6-5 to TRBJ2-7; the match to TRBD2 covers 8 bases. The CDR3 runs 15 residues. Germline V gene data show CDR1 as MNHEY and CDR2 as SVGAGI. J lost 4 bases, V lost 0 bases, and 5 bases had no gene match. The CDR3: CASSYSSAGGYEQYF. As DNA, the CDR3 is TGTGCCAGCAGTTACTCCTCTGCGGGAGGATACGAGCAGTACTTC.

The J gene is TRBJ2-2, the V gene TRBV6-1; tentatively, D is TRBD1 (5 bases). Trimming took 2 bases from V and 4 from J, leaving 14 bases between them. The germline gives CDR1 MNHNS, CDR2 SASEGT. There are 16 residues in the CDR3. This CDR3 reads CASSERAGWSTGELFF. CDR3 in DNA: TGTGCCAGCAGTGAACGGGCAGGGTGGTCCACCGGGGAGCTGTTTTTT.

The rearrangement joins TRBV5-1 to TRBJ2-2; 7 nucleotides match TRBD1. The CDR3 spans 15 residues. Germline V gene data show CDR1 as SGHRS and CDR2 as YFSETQ. The ends lost 4 bases at V and 3 bases at J; junction bases unmatched: 6. The CDR3 loop is CASSPRQGDTGELFF. The CDR3 coding sequence is TGCGCCAGCAGCCCCAGACAGGGAGACACCGGGGAGCTGTTTTTT.

V and J are TRBV18 and TRBJ2-5; unclear D gene. Deletions cut 1 base from V and 0 bases from J, with 9 bases between. Germline values: CDR1 KGHSH, CDR2 LQKENI. This CDR3 has 15 residues. The CDR3 bases are TGTGCCAGCTCACCACAGGGCTCGTACCAAGAGACCCAGTACTTC. Protein sequence: CASSPQGSYQETQYF.

CDR3 sequence: CASSPHGSGTYEQYF. The CDR3 bases are TGTGCCAGCAGCCCGCATGGTAGCGGGACTTACGAGCAGTACTTC. The V and J genes are TRBV7-2 and TRBJ2-7, with 8 bases that match TRBD2. Trimming cost V 5 bases and J 4 bases; bases outside gene matches: 10. CDR3 length equals 15 residues. The germline CDR1 and CDR2 sequences are SGHTA and FQGNSA.

This clone appeared a few times. This chain joins TRBV30 and TRBJ2-7; 7 bases agree with TRBD1. Germline CDR1 GTSNPN, CDR2 SVGIG (reference sequence). The CDR3 has 11 amino acids. J lost 3 bases, V lost 8 bases, and 4 bases had no gene match. The CDR3 sequence: CARRDSYEQYF. DNA of the CDR3: TGTGCCCGCCGGGACAGCTACGAGCAGTACTTC.

The chain employs TRBV6-5 and TRBJ1-1; D not certain. CDR1 is MNHEY, CDR2 SVGAGI, per germline. The CDR3 is made up of 15 amino acids. The ends were cut back, 0 bases at V and 0 bases at J, with 8 bases in the middle. The chain's CDR3 is CASSYSSFLNTEAFF. The CDR3 coding sequence is TGTGCCAGCAGTTACTCTAGCTTCCTGAACACTGAAGCTTTCTTT.

This clone occurred a few times. This chain connects TRBV30 to TRBJ2-1; D is possibly TRBD1 (6 bases). CDR3 size: 12 residues. V was trimmed by 4 bases and J by 3 bases, leaving 7 bases between them. CDR1 GTSNPN and CDR2 SVGIG come from the germline V gene (reference sequence). CDR3 region: CAWKGGYNEQFF. CDR3 coding DNA: TGTGCCTGGAAAGGGGGCTACAATGAGCAGTTCTTC.

The CDR3 region has the DNA TGTGCCAGCAGCTTAGGCCGGTTGGGAGGGCGACTCGGGGAGCTGTTTTTT. Protein sequence: CASSLGRLGGRLGELFF. The V and J genes are TRBV7-9 and TRBJ2-2; 7 nucleotides align to TRBD2. V trimming: 1 base; J trimming: 7 bases; junction bases outside the gene matches: 12. Germline V lookup: CDR1 SEHNR, CDR2 FQNEAQ (reference sequence). The CDR3 covers 17 residues.

The rearrangement uses TRBV27 and TRBJ1-5; D is undetermined. The CDR3 contains 15 residues. Germline lookup yields CDR1 MNHEY and CDR2 SMNVEV (reference sequence). V gave up 4 bases and J gave up 6 bases, with 16 bases separating them. Here the CDR3 reads CASSSRSLVGQPQHF. As DNA, the CDR3 is TGTGCCAGCAGTTCCCGGTCCCTAGTAGGTCAGCCCCAGCATTTT.

The chain recombines TRBV10-1 with TRBJ2-2; 7 nucleotides match TRBD1. CDR1 is WNHNN, CDR2 SYGVQD, per germline (reference sequence). V lost 4 bases and J lost 2; bases outside the gene matches: 4. There are 15 residues in the CDR3. In DNA form, the CDR3 reads TGCGCCAGCAGTGCCGGGACAGCCAACACCGGGGAGCTGTTTTTT. Protein: CASSAGTANTGELFF.

The rearrangement joins TRBV5-6 to TRBJ2-1; 9 bases map to TRBD2. V trimming: 4 bases; J trimming: 0 bases; junction bases outside the gene matches: 5. Germline CDR1 and CDR2: SGHDT and YYEEEE. The CDR3 totals 16 residues. The CDR3 nucleotides are TGTGCCAGCAGCCGATTAGCGGGAGTCTCCTACAATGAGCAGTTCTTC. Translated: CASSRLAGVSYNEQFF.

This chain links TRBV7-9 with TRBJ2-5; D uncertain. CDR1 and CDR2 (germline): SEHNR, FQNEAQ (reference sequence). The CDR3 covers 13 residues. Trimming removed 0 bases at V and 1 base at J, with 3 bases between. The DNA for the CDR3 is TGTGCCAGCAGCTTAGCAGTCCAAGAGACCCAGTACTTC. Its translation is CASSLAVQETQYF.

The V gene is TRBV2, the J gene TRBJ2-7; 9 bases are a match to TRBD1. Per the germline V gene, CDR1 is SNHLY and CDR2 is FYNNEI. The CDR3 is made up of 14 amino acids. Trimming cost V 6 bases and J 2 bases; bases outside gene matches: 5. CDR3 region: CASRMGQGPYEQYF. Here the CDR3 DNA reads TGTGCCAGCAGGATGGGACAGGGCCCCTACGAGCAGTACTTC.

This clone has just a few counts. J is TRBJ2-7 and V is TRBV7-9; 10 bases align to TRBD1. The CDR3 covers 15 residues. Germline lookup yields CDR1 SEHNR and CDR2 FQNEAQ (reference sequence). Losses at the gene ends were 6 bases for V and 2 bases for J; bases not matched to a gene: 7. CDR3 coding DNA: TGTGCCAGCAGTCCAGGGACAGGGGCCCCCTACGAGCAGTACTTC. Encoded protein: CASSPGTGAPYEQYF.

In its sample, this clone was seen a few times. This rearrangement joins TRBV6-1 to TRBJ2-7; 11 bases match TRBD2. Germline V gene data show CDR1 as MNHNS and CDR2 as SASEGT. CDR3 size: 15 residues. Germline trimming cut 2 bases from V and 1 base from J; bases unmatched to any gene: 1. The CDR3: CASSELAGGSYEQYF. For the CDR3, the DNA is TGTGCCAGCAGTGAATTAGCGGGAGGGTCCTACGAGCAGTACTTC.